This TCR beta chain was identified in a study of identical twins. Study-level points and caveats: Excess sharing between twins was weaker in beta out-of-frame sequences. Zero-insertion findings could be partly confounded by invariant cells (MAIT and iNKT cells).

V lost 0 bases to trimming and J lost 2 bases, with 11 bases between them. Germline values: CDR1 MNHEY, CDR2 SVGEGT. There are 15 residues in the CDR3. As regards this clonotype: Its target is not known.

Template switching supplied a universal primer site; unique molecular identifiers were carried on the cDNA. TCRdb reprocessed the 5' RACE reads via MiXCR and lists one record per CDR3 protein. The sample contains 460,000 or so distinct CDR3 sequences, 13% to 15% of which appear only once. The same sample was also studied in work on yellow fever vaccine responses in identical twins.

The specimen sequenced was CD4+ T cells sorted from blood. The TCR comes from a woman aged 18-30 years in good health. The chain carries TRBV6-2 or TRBV6-3 and TRBJ2-7; the D is unclear. The CDR3 DNA follows: TGTGCCAGCAGTTACTCGTCCAGCCTAACCTACGAGCAGTACTTC. Encoded protein: CASSYSSSLTYEQYF.